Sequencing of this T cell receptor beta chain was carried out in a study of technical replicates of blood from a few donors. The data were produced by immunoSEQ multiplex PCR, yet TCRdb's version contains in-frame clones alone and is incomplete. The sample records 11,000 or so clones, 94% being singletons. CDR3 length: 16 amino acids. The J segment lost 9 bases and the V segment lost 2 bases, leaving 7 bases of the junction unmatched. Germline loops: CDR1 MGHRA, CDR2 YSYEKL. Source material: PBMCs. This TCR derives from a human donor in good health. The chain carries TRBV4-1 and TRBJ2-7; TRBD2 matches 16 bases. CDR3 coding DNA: TGCGCCAGCAGCCAATTGGGACTAGCGGGAGGGCCGTCGCAGTACTTC. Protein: CASSQLGLAGGPSQYF.